Below are 9 T cell receptor beta chains sequenced from a single sample in a study of CD8 T cells in Susac syndrome. The RNA, 0.5 to 1 ug, was put through reverse transcription using random hexamers. TCRdb used MiXCR to reprocess the immunoSEQ multiplex PCR reads, holding one entry per CDR3 protein. The profile shows 70,000 to 75,000 distinct CDR3 sequences, 85% to 95% of them singletons. Sequenced sample: CD4+ T cells from PBMCs. Receptors were obtained from a human donor with Susac syndrome.

This chain connects TRBV28 to TRBJ2-6; D is ambiguous. This CDR3 has 14 residues. Looked up from germline, CDR1 is MDHEN and CDR2 is SYDVKM. Trimming took 9 bases from V and 0 from J, leaving 9 bases between them. The CDR3 reads CASIQSSGANVLTF. Here the CDR3 DNA reads TGTGCCAGTATACAGTCCTCTGGGGCCAACGTCCTGACTTTC.

The genes are TRBV20-1 and TRBJ2-3; 9 nucleotides match TRBD2. With 6 bases clipped from V and 4 bases from J, the junction kept 8 bases outside the gene matches. CDR3 size: 14 residues. Looked up from germline, CDR1 is DFQATT and CDR2 is SNEGSKA (reference sequence). The CDR3 coding sequence is TGCAGTGCGAAAGCGGGGGGCCGGGCAGATACGCAGTATTTT. Amino acid sequence: CSAKAGGRADTQYF.

V is TRBV11-2 and J is TRBJ1-2; 7 bases line up with TRBD1. CDR1 and CDR2 (germline): SGHAT, FQNNGV. CDR3 length equals 14 residues. Unmatched junction bases numbered 5, after V lost 0 bases and J lost 7 bases. CDR3 amino acids: CASSLEAGGSGYTF. In nucleotides, the CDR3 is TGTGCCAGCAGCTTAGAGGCAGGGGGTAGTGGCTACACCTTC.

This clonotype was observed once. The gene calls are TRBV3-1 and TRBJ2-1; the D gene is possibly TRBD2 (5 bases). Trimming removed 0 bases from V and 6 bases from J, with 15 bases in between. The CDR3 consists of 16 residues. Germline CDR1 LGHDT, CDR2 YNNKEL (reference sequence). CDR3 nucleotides: TGTGCCAGCAGCCAAGAGAAAACTAGGTTCCGCAATGAGCAGTTCTTC. Its protein is CASSQEKTRFRNEQFF.

This chain joins TRBV6-5 and TRBJ2-7; 11 bases are a match to TRBD2. The ends lost 7 bases at V and 6 bases at J; junction bases unmatched: 11. The CDR3 is made up of 15 amino acids. CDR1 and CDR2 from the germline V gene are MNHEY and SVGAGI. As DNA, the CDR3 is TGTGCCAGCATCAGACTGACTAGCGGGGCCTCCGAGCAGTACTTC. Translating it yields CASIRLTSGASEQYF.

This chain connects TRBV7-3 to TRBJ1-6, with D unresolved. CDR1 and CDR2 from the germline V gene are SGHTA and FQGTGA. V shed 2 bases and J shed 8 bases, with 13 bases lying between them. The CDR3 sequence is 15 residues long. The CDR3 DNA follows: TGTGCCAGCAGCTTAGGGGTCGGGATCGATTCACCCCTCCACTTT. Its translation is CASSLGVGIDSPLHF.

The chain uses TRBV5-4 and TRBJ1-5; the D gene is possibly TRBD1 (5 bases). Per the germline V gene, CDR1 is SGHNT and CDR2 is YYREEE (reference sequence). The CDR3 has 18 amino acids. V dropped 4 bases and J dropped 3 bases, with 23 bases sitting between them. CDR3 DNA: TGTGCCAGCAGCAAAGGTCCGGGCGCGGGCAGGGTCAATCAGCCCCAGCATTTT. This gives the protein CASSKGPGAGRVNQPQHF.

The rearrangement links TRBV25-1 to TRBJ2-6, with D possibly TRBD2 on 7 matching bases. Trimming took off 2 bases at V and 2 bases at J, with 13 bases between the two ends. This CDR3 contains 17 residues. The germline gives CDR1 MGHDK, CDR2 SYGVNS. CDR3: CASSEGGGAAGANVLTF. DNA of the CDR3: TGTGCCAGCAGTGAAGGTGGGGGGGCCGCTGGGGCCAACGTCCTGACTTTC.

The chain combines TRBV7-2 with TRBJ2-7; the D gene is possibly TRBD1 (6 bases). The CDR3 consists of 14 residues. Germline CDR1 SGHTA, CDR2 FQGNSA. The V gene lost 3 bases and the J gene lost 2 bases, with 11 bases spanning the gap. This CDR3 is CASSFRWGPYEQYF. CDR3 bases: TGTGCCAGCAGCTTTAGGTGGGGGCCCTACGAGCAGTACTTC.